This entry lists 10 T cell receptor beta chains sequenced from one sample in a study of T cell responses to AZD1222 COVID-19 vaccine (dated by TCRdb to about 2021). In light of the paper, this sample's time point label describes: baseline before first vaccination. The library was built by means of the immunoSEQ multiplex PCR assay. The source is immuneACCESS, and TCRdb retained only in-frame sequences with V and J called. Part of the clones is not carried over; for the studies checked, unresolved V genes explain less than half of this, and the remainder is unexplained. Recorded for this sample are 140,000 to 150,000 clones; roughly nine tenths of them occurred a single time. The ten largest clones take up 4.5% to 6.5% of the sample. The sequencing here drew on peripheral blood, taken on day 0 of AZD1222 vaccination. Receptor source: an adult in good health.

This sequence joins TRBV28 and TRBJ2-7, with TRBD1 matching 9 bases. Germline V gene lookup returns CDR1 MDHEN and CDR2 SYDVKM. The V segment lost 4 bases and the J segment 0 bases; nucleotides outside the gene matches: 4. The CDR3 is 15 residues long. DNA for the CDR3: TGTGCCAGCAGTTCGACAGGGGGTAGCTCCTACGAGCAGTACTTC. This encodes CASSSTGGSSYEQYF.

This clone was observed once. The chain combines TRBV5-1 with TRBJ1-1, with 9 bases fitting TRBD1. CDR3 length: 17 amino acids. V lost 2 bases and J lost 0; bases outside the gene matches: 8. CDR1 and CDR2 (germline): SGHRS, YFSETQ. The CDR3 DNA is TGCGCCAGCAGCTTCGGGACAGGGCCCGGACTGAACACTGAAGCTTTCTTT. As protein: CASSFGTGPGLNTEAFF.

J is TRBJ1-2 and V is TRBV28, with 8 bases that match TRBD1. This CDR3 is 14 amino acids long. V was pared by 3 bases and J by 5 bases, with 5 bases of the junction left unmatched. The germline V gene encodes CDR1 MDHEN and CDR2 SYDVKM. Written as DNA, the CDR3 is TGTGCCAGCAGTTTGAGGACAGGGAGATATGGCTACACCTTC. This codes for CASSLRTGRYGYTF.

The table lists this clone with a few counts. This rearrangement joins TRBV19 to TRBJ2-3; 8 bases fit TRBD2. Germline V gives CDR1 LNHDA, CDR2 SQIVND (reference sequence). Trimming at V came to 6 bases and at J to 4 bases, leaving 9 bases not matched to a gene. This CDR3 is built from 15 residues. Here the CDR3 DNA reads TGTGCCAGTAGGCGGGGGGCGGCGGGCGCAGATACGCAGTATTTT. Its translation: CASRRGAAGADTQYF.

This chain connects TRBV5-1 to TRBJ2-7; TRBD1 aligns across 8 bases. In germline, CDR1 is SGHRS, CDR2 YFSETQ. The length of the CDR3 is 14 residues. Trimming cost V 2 bases and J 5 bases; bases outside gene matches: 6. This chain's CDR3 is CASSFGGQGHEQYF. CDR3 coding DNA: TGCGCCAGCAGCTTCGGTGGACAGGGTCACGAGCAGTACTTC.

The gene calls are TRBV5-1 and TRBJ1-1; unclear D gene. Germline V gene lookup returns CDR1 SGHRS and CDR2 YFSETQ. Trimming took 0 bases from V and 1 from J, leaving 7 bases between them. The CDR3 has 14 residues. In nucleotides, the CDR3 is TGCGCCAGCAGCTTGGCCTCAGAGAACACTGAAGCTTTCTTT. This gives the protein CASSLASENTEAFF.

The rearrangement joins TRBV6-2 or TRBV6-3 to TRBJ1-5; no clear D gene. V was trimmed by 0 bases and J by 2 bases, leaving 11 bases between them. Germline CDR1 and CDR2: MNHEY and SVGEGT. The CDR3 loop spans 16 amino acids. The chain's CDR3 is CASSYSMDGRNQPQHF. CDR3 sequence (DNA): TGTGCCAGCAGTTACTCGATGGACGGGCGCAATCAGCCCCAGCATTTT.

This clone was observed a single time. The chain employs TRBV7-2 and TRBJ2-1, with TRBD2 identical over 14 bases. The germline V gene has CDR1 SGHTA and CDR2 FQGNSA. The V and J ends lost 5 bases and 10 bases, in that order; junction bases with no gene match: 7. The CDR3 spans 15 residues. The DNA of the CDR3 is TGTGCCAGCAGCCCAGGACTAGCGGGAGGTGGGGAGCAGTTCTTC. Residues: CASSPGLAGGGEQFF.

The V and J genes are TRBV27 and TRBJ2-7; the match to TRBD1 covers 7 bases. Germline CDR1 and CDR2: MNHEY and SMNVEV (reference sequence). Trimming at V came to 4 bases and at J to 3 bases, leaving 9 bases not matched to a gene. The CDR3 is 15 amino acids. The CDR3 is CASSSRTGGDYEQYF. The CDR3 DNA reads as TGTGCCAGCAGTTCCCGGACAGGTGGGGACTACGAGCAGTACTTC.

The chain has TRBV7-6 and TRBJ1-1, with D hard to call. Trimming removed 6 bases from V and 1 base from J, with 18 bases in between. CDR1 and CDR2 from the germline V gene are SGHVS and FNYEAQ. This CDR3 has 16 residues. The CDR3 coding sequence is TGTGCCAGCAGTTACCAAATTGGTTATGAGAACACTGAAGCTTTCTTT. Translating it yields CASSYQIGYENTEAFF.